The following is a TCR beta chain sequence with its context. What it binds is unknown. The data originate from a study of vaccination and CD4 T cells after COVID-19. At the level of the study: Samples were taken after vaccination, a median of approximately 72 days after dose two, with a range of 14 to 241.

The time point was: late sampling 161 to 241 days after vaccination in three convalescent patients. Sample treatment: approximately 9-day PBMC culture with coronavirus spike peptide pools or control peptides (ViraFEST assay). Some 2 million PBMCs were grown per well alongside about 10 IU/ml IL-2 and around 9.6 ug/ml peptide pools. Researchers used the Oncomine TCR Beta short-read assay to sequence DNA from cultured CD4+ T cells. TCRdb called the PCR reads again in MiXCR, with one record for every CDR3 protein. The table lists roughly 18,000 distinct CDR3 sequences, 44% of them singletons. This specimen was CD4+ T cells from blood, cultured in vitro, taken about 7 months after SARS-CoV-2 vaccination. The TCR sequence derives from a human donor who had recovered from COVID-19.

DNA of the CDR3: TGCGCCAGCAGCGCCCGACTAGCCCCAAGCCAAGAGACCCAGTACTTC. Residues: CASSARLAPSQETQYF. The rearrangement links TRBV4-1 to TRBJ2-5; 7 nucleotides agree with TRBD2. Germline CDR1 and CDR2: MGHRA and YSYEKL. Unmatched junction bases numbered 10, after V lost 5 bases and J lost 1 base. This CDR3 has 16 residues.